This T cell receptor beta chain is from a study of vaccination and CD4 T cells after COVID-19. For the study at large: Mild disease affected under 10 convalescent patients and severe disease one, all SARS-CoV-2 positive by nasal swab PCR. Post-vaccine sample collection happened at a median of about 72 days after dose two, ranging 14 to 241. Overlapping SARS-CoV-2, HCoV-NL63, HCoV-OC43 and HCoV-229E spike peptides stimulated the cells.

A note on this clonotype: Its specificity is not known.

Treatment defined: roughly 10-day PBMC culture with coronavirus spike peptide pools or control peptides (ViraFEST assay). Germline-derived CDR1 and CDR2 are LNHNV and YYDKDF (reference sequence). CDR3 length: 16 amino acids. V lost 5 bases, J lost 6 bases, and 8 bases stayed unmatched. Cultured CD4+ T cells had their DNA profiled by the Oncomine TCR Beta short-read assay. MiXCR, run by TCRdb on the PCR reads, gives a single entry per CDR3 protein. The sample includes about 2,800 distinct CDR3 sequences, 84% seen only once; the top ten take 30% to 45%. The sequence derives from a human donor who had recovered from COVID-19. The chain combines TRBV15 with TRBJ2-2; 11 bases fit TRBD1. The material sequenced was CD4+ T cells from blood, cultured in vitro. The CDR3 loop reads CATSGAGQGGAGELFF. For the CDR3, the DNA is TGTGCCACCAGCGGGGCGGGACAGGGGGGAGCCGGGGAGCTGTTTTTT.